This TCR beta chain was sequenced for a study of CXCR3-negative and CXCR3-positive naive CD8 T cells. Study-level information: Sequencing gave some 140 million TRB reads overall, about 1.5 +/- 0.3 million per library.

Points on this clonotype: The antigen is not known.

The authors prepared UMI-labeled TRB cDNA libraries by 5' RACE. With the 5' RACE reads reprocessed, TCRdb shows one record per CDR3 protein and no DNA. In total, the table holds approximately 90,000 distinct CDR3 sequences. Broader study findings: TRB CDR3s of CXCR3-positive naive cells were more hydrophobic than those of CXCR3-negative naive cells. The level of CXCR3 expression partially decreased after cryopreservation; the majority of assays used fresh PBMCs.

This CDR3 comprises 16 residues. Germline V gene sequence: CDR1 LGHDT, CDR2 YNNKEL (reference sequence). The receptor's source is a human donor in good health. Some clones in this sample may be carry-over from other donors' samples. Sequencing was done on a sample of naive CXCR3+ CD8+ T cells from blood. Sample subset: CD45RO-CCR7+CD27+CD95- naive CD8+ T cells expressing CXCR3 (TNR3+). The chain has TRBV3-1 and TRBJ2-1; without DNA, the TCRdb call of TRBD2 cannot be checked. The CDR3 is CASSQEAATSYNEQFF.